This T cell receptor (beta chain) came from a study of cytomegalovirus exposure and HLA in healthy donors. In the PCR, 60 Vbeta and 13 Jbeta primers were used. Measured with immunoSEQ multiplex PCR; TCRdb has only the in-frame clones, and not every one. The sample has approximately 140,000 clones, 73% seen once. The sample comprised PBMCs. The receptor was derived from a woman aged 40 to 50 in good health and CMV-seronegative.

CDR3 loop: CASSLTANYGYTF. CDR3 coding DNA: TGTGCCAGCAGCTTGACAGCTAACTATGGCTACACCTTC. J is TRBJ1-2 and V is TRBV7-9; the D gene is possibly TRBD1 (5 bases). Germline V gene data show CDR1 as SEHNR and CDR2 as FQNEAQ (reference sequence). Trimming cost V 3 bases and J 0 bases, with 5 bases left between them. The CDR3 length is 13 residues.